This entry is about one T cell receptor beta chain. This sample stems from a study of blood T cell repertoires in COVID-19. Sequencing used immunoSEQ multiplex PCR; TCRdb keeps in-frame clones, though not all of them. The sample lists some 250,000 clones, roughly 84% occurring once. The germline V gene encodes CDR1 LGHDT and CDR2 YNNKEL (reference sequence). The V and J ends lost 4 bases and 2 bases, in that order; junction bases with no gene match: 5. The CDR3 consists of 15 residues. The TCR was taken from a man aged 35 to 55 with acute or convalescent COVID-19. Sequencing used peripheral blood. The chain joins TRBV3-1 (or the pseudogene TRBV3-2) to TRBJ1-2; 9 nucleotides match TRBD1. In DNA, the CDR3 is TGTGCCAGCAGCCCATTGGGACAGGGCAACTATGGCTACACCTTC. It codes for CASSPLGQGNYGYTF.